The 25 T cell receptor beta chains below come from one sample, sequenced in a study of identifying expanded T cells in peripheral blood. Clones were read by immunoSEQ multiplex PCR, and TCRdb kept only the in-frame ones, dropping some. This table holds around 63,000 clones, more than 70% found once. Sequenced: blood. Every receptor here comes from a person between 18 and 69 years old in good health.

This sequence joins TRBV6-4 and TRBJ2-5; D tentatively fits TRBD1 or TRBD2 (5 bases each). CDR3 length equals 16 residues. Trimming took off 3 bases at V and 5 bases at J, with 19 bases between the two ends. The V gene's germline CDR1 is MRHNA and CDR2 SNTAGT. Here the CDR3 DNA reads TGTGCCAGCAGTGAGTTTGCAGGGATGGGGGAGGAGACCCAGTACTTC. This encodes CASSEFAGMGEETQYF.

The CDR3 spells CASGGQGSNEQFF. DNA of the CDR3: TGTGCCAGCGGCGGACAGGGGAGCAATGAGCAGTTCTTC. The chain uses TRBV9 and TRBJ2-1; 9 positions match TRBD1. This CDR3 contains 13 residues. V was clipped by 7 bases and J by 6 bases; unmatched bases: 5. CDR1 is SGDLS, CDR2 YYNGEE, per germline.

The V and J genes are TRBV5-1 and TRBJ2-1; 9 bases are shared with TRBD1. V shed 4 bases, J shed 8 bases, and the junction held 7 bases outside the gene matches. There are 14 residues in the CDR3. Germline V gene sequence: CDR1 SGHRS, CDR2 YFSETQ. The CDR3, as DNA: TGCGCCAGCAGCGGGTGGACAGGGGCGGATGAGCAGTTCTTC. This gives the protein CASSGWTGADEQFF. The complete variable domain, with remaining parts taken from reference TRBV5-1 and TRBJ2-1, reads KAGVTQTPRYLIKTRGQQVTLSCSPISGHRSVSWYQQTPGQGLQFLFEYFSETQRNKGNFPGRFSGRQFSNSRSEMNVSTLELGDSALYLCASSGWTGADEQFFGPGTRLTVL.

The J gene is TRBJ1-6, the V gene TRBV6-5, with D possibly TRBD1 on 5 matching bases. V was cut by 5 bases and J by 9 bases, with 11 bases left in between. CDR1 MNHEY and CDR2 SVGAGI come from the germline V gene. The length of the CDR3 is 13 residues. This CDR3 is CASSRGLSSPLHF. In DNA, the CDR3 is TGTGCCAGCAGTAGGGGTCTAAGTTCACCCCTCCACTTT.

The count of this clone is one. The rearrangement uses TRBV2 and TRBJ2-7, with 8 bases identical to TRBD2. The V gene's germline CDR1 is SNHLY and CDR2 FYNNEI. The V gene end was trimmed by 7 bases and the J gene end by 2 bases; junction bases not matched to a gene: 16. This CDR3 has 17 residues. The chain's CDR3 is CASIIPGGRGETYEQYF. The CDR3 nucleotides are TGTGCCAGCATAATCCCGGGAGGGAGGGGGGAAACCTACGAGCAGTACTTC.

This sequence joins TRBV7-9 and TRBJ1-1, with 7 nucleotides matching TRBD1. Germline loops: CDR1 SEHNR, CDR2 FQNEAQ (reference sequence). The CDR3 spans 15 residues. V was pared by 2 bases and J by 1 base, with 4 bases of the junction left unmatched. The DNA of the CDR3 is TGTGCCAGCAGCTTAACAGGGGCGGGGAACACTGAAGCTTTCTTT. Translated, it gives CASSLTGAGNTEAFF.

The table lists this clone with a count of one. The genes are TRBV9 and TRBJ2-7; D is possibly TRBD2 (5 bases). The germline CDR1 and CDR2 sequences are SGDLS and YYNGEE. V shed 3 bases and J shed 4 bases, with 14 bases lying between them. The CDR3 loop spans 14 amino acids. The CDR3 DNA sequence: TGTGCCAGCAGCGCTCTAGAGGGTGGTTACGAGCAGTACTTC. Its protein product is CASSALEGGYEQYF.

The chain joins TRBV9 to TRBJ2-1; 9 bases align to TRBD1. The CDR3 contains 15 residues. V lost 3 bases to trimming and J lost 7 bases; unmatched junction nucleotides: 8. Germline V gene lookup returns CDR1 SGDLS and CDR2 YYNGEE. The CDR3 sequence: CASSATGGDSNEQFF. In DNA, the CDR3 is TGTGCCAGCAGCGCGACAGGGGGGGATTCTAATGAGCAGTTCTTC.

The chain combines TRBV7-2 with TRBJ2-3; D not certain. CDR1 and CDR2 (germline): SGHTA, FQGNSA. The CDR3 has 15 amino acids. Between the trimmed V and J ends, which lost 3 bases and 0 bases, there was a span of 10 bases. The DNA of the CDR3 is TGTGCCAGCAGCTTTAACCGATTAAGCACAGATACGCAGTATTTT. This gives the protein CASSFNRLSTDTQYF. Supplemented by reference TRBV7-2 and TRBJ2-3, the full variable domain reads GAGVSQSPSNKVTEKGKDVELRCDPISGHTALYWYRQSLGQGLEFLIYFQGNSAPDKSGLPSDRFSAERTGGSVSTLTIQRTQQEDSAVYLCASSFNRLSTDTQYFGPGTRLTVL.

In its sample, this clone was seen once. The chain employs TRBV6-4 and TRBJ2-1; 9 nucleotides align to TRBD1. The CDR3 loop spans 15 amino acids. Trimming cost V 6 bases and J 4 bases; bases outside gene matches: 7. Looked up from germline, CDR1 is MRHNA and CDR2 is SNTAGT. The CDR3 region has the DNA TGTGCCAGCAGCCTTCGGACAGGGGCTTACAATGAGCAGTTCTTC. Encoded protein: CASSLRTGAYNEQFF.

V and J are TRBV30 and TRBJ2-1; D is perhaps TRBD2 (5 bases). This CDR3 comprises 16 residues. V was trimmed by 5 bases and J by 5 bases, leaving 22 bases between them. The germline V gene encodes CDR1 GTSNPN and CDR2 SVGIG (reference sequence). The CDR3 loop is CAWGLMDGGWNNEQFF. In DNA form, the CDR3 reads TGTGCCTGGGGCCTTATGGACGGAGGTTGGAACAATGAGCAGTTCTTC. Full variable domain (missing parts from reference TRBV30 and TRBJ2-1): SQTIHQWPATLVQPVGSPLSLECTVEGTSNPNLYWYRQAAGRGLQLLFYSVGIGQISSEVPQNLSASRPQDRQFILSSKKLLLSDSGFYLCAWGLMDGGWNNEQFFGPGTRLTVL.

V and J are TRBV9 and TRBJ2-2, with TRBD2 matching 11 bases. Germline V gene sequence: CDR1 SGDLS, CDR2 YYNGEE. CDR3 length equals 17 residues. J gave up 5 bases and V 0 bases, and 6 bases lay outside the gene matches. CDR3 DNA sequence: TGTGCCAGCAGCGTAGGTAGCGGGAGGGCCTTGACCGGGGAGCTGTTTTTT. Residues: CASSVGSGRALTGELFF.

This clone was seen only a few times. The genes are TRBV6-4 and TRBJ2-2; D uncertain. Germline lookup yields CDR1 MRHNA and CDR2 SNTAGT. V was clipped by 3 bases and J by 3 bases, with 5 bases between them. The CDR3 is 13 amino acids. CDR3 sequence: CASSEGHTGELFF. The CDR3 DNA reads TGTGCCAGCAGTGAAGGACACACCGGGGAGCTGTTTTTT.

This rearrangement joins TRBV5-8 to TRBJ2-7; no firm D call. The CDR3 sequence is 14 residues long. Germline V CDR1 and CDR2: SGHTS, YDEGEE. Trimming shortened V by 1 base and J by 6 bases, and 14 bases separated the two germline ends. The CDR3 DNA follows: TGTGCCAGCAGCTTGCAGGTTTCATCACCCGAGCAGTACTTC. It translates to CASSLQVSSPEQYF.

V usage is TRBV28 and J usage is TRBJ1-1, with a weak D call TRBD1 (5 bases). Germline CDR1 and CDR2: MDHEN and SYDVKM. This CDR3 is built from 14 residues. Trimming removed 10 bases from V and 2 bases from J, with 17 bases in between. CDR3 loop: CATQQDGFNTEAFF. The CDR3 DNA reads TGTGCCACCCAACAGGACGGCTTTAACACTGAAGCTTTCTTT.

V and J are TRBV27 and TRBJ1-1, with D perhaps matching TRBD1 (6 bases). CDR3 size: 14 residues. V lost 5 bases to trimming and J lost 8 bases, with 18 bases between them. The germline V gene encodes CDR1 MNHEY and CDR2 SMNVEV (reference sequence). The DNA of the CDR3 is TGTGCCAGCAGTCGCATTGACCGGGACAACGAAGCTTTCTTT. This gives the protein CASSRIDRDNEAFF.

The rearrangement uses TRBV28 and TRBJ2-1; D call uncertain. The CDR3 has 11 residues. Trimming left V 5 bases short and J 12 bases short, with 11 bases between. From germline, CDR1 is MDHEN and CDR2 SYDVKM. CDR3 nucleotides: TGTGCCAGCAGTCCTCCCCCGGGGCAGTTCTTC. This gives the protein CASSPPPGQFF.

The chain carries TRBV19 and TRBJ1-1; D unresolved. The CDR3 has 15 residues. Germline CDR1 and CDR2: LNHDA and SQIVND (reference sequence). V dropped 2 bases and J dropped 0 bases, with 10 bases sitting between them. CDR3 in amino acids: CASSILRPMNTEAFF. Here the CDR3 DNA reads TGTGCCAGTAGTATACTACGGCCTATGAACACTGAAGCTTTCTTT.

The V and J genes are TRBV19 and TRBJ1-6, with 9 bases identical to TRBD1. V lost 4 bases and J lost 7; bases outside the gene matches: 11. This CDR3 spans 17 amino acids. Germline V gene lookup returns CDR1 LNHDA and CDR2 SQIVND (reference sequence). CDR3 sequence reads: CASSTPGQGGENSPLHF. The CDR3 nucleotides read TGTGCCAGTAGTACTCCGGGACAGGGAGGAGAAAATTCACCCCTCCACTTT.

The chain carries TRBV13 and TRBJ2-2; tentative D call: TRBD2 (7 bases). Germline loops: CDR1 PRHDT, CDR2 FYEKMQ (reference sequence). The CDR3 loop spans 16 amino acids. The V and J ends lost 5 bases and 4 bases respectively, with 17 bases between them. The CDR3 reads CASSLIGGRSTGELFF. For the CDR3, the DNA is TGTGCCAGCAGCCTAATCGGGGGGCGCAGCACCGGGGAGCTGTTTTTT.

The chain is built from TRBV5-5 and TRBJ2-2; possible D gene TRBD1, 5 bases. CDR1 is SGHKS and CDR2 is YYEKEE in the germline V gene (reference sequence). Trimming cost V 2 bases and J 6 bases, with 11 bases left between them. This CDR3 comprises 14 residues. The CDR3 bases are TGTGCCAGCAGCTTTGGAAGGGGTGCCGGGGAGCTGTTTTTT. Its protein is CASSFGRGAGELFF.

This sequence joins TRBV7-9 and TRBJ2-3; no firm D call. Trimming removed 3 bases from V and 4 bases from J, with 14 bases in between. CDR3 size: 15 residues. The germline gives CDR1 SEHNR, CDR2 FQNEAQ (reference sequence). This CDR3 reads CASSFWTTHPDTQYF. CDR3 DNA: TGTGCCAGCAGCTTCTGGACCACCCACCCAGATACGCAGTATTTT. The variable domain in full, with the rest retrieved from reference TRBV7-9 and TRBJ2-3, is DTGVSQNPRHKITKRGQNVTFRCDPISEHNRLYWYRQTLGQGPEFLTYFQNEAQLEKSRLLSDRFSAERPKGSFSTLEIQRTEQGDSAMYLCASSFWTTHPDTQYFGPGTRLTVL.

The chain uses TRBV30 and TRBJ1-6; D not resolved. Germline V gene data show CDR1 as GTSNPN and CDR2 as SVGIG (reference sequence). The CDR3 spans 12 residues. V lost 6 bases and J lost 7, with 10 bases in between. This CDR3 reads CACFRLNSPLHF. The DNA of the CDR3 is TGTGCCTGCTTTCGCCTAAATTCACCCCTCCACTTT. Combining the CDR3 with reference TRBV30 and TRBJ1-6 gives the whole variable domain SQTIHQWPATLVQPVGSPLSLECTVEGTSNPNLYWYRQAAGRGLQLLFYSVGIGQISSEVPQNLSASRPQDRQFILSSKKLLLSDSGFYLCACFRLNSPLHFGNGTRLTVT.

For the CDR3, the DNA is TGTGCCAGCATCCCCGGTGGGTCCTACGAGCAGTACTTC. Translation gives CASIPGGSYEQYF. The chain has TRBV11-2 and TRBJ2-7; D not resolved. In germline, CDR1 is SGHAT, CDR2 FQNNGV. V was shortened by 7 bases and J by 1 base, with 11 bases between the two germline ends. The CDR3 consists of 13 residues.

The chain carries TRBV6-4 and TRBJ1-2; 8 positions agree with TRBD1. Per germline, CDR1 MRHNA and CDR2 SNTAGT. The CDR3 is made up of 14 amino acids. Trimming removed 0 bases from V and 6 bases from J; junction bases left unmatched: 3. CDR3 sequence (DNA): TGTGCCAGCAGTGACTCGACAGGGGCGGATGGCTACACCTTC. The encoded protein is CASSDSTGADGYTF.